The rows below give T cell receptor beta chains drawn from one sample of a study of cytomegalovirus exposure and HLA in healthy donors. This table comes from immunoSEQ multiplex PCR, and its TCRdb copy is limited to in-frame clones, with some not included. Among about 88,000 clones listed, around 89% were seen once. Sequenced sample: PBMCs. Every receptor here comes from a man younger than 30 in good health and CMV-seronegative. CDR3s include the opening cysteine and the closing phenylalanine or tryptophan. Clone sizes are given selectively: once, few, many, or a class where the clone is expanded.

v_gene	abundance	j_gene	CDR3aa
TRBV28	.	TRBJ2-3	CASSLNRPKSTDTQYF
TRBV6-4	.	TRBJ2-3	CASNPGGAGDTQYF
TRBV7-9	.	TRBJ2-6	CSSSLQVPLTF
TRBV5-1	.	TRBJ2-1	CASSLDSSGEQFF
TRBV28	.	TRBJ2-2	CASSSPIGEAYTGELFF
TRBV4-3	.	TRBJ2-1	CASSPGGLAGGFYEQFF
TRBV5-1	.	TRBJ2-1	CASSPGDSHNEQFF
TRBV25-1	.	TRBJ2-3	CASSAGGQLRDTQYF
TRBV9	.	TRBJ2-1	CASSVDPRGKNNEQFF
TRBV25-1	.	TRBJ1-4	CASSRGQQEKLFF
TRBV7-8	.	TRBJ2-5	CASSHRDSRTNKYF
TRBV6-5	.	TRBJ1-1	CASGRRVNTEAFF
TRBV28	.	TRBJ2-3	CASQGGRPQYF
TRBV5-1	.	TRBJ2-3	CASNQGTGSDTQYF
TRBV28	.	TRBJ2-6	CASSPRDRGTGYSGANVLTF
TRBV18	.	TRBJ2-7	CASSPRETTAEQYF
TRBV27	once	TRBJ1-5	CASSPGQSLNQPQHF
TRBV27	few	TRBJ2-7	CASRGIGTGASYEQYF
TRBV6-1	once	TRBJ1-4	CASSVTGVWEKLFF
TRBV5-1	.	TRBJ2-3	CASSLWPGTSGSRTDTQYF
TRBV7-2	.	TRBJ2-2	CASSLDSMGLAGVPGELFF
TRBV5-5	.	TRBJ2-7	CASSSRLAGEQYF
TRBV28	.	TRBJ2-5	CASSDRRGSRETQYF
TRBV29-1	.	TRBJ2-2	CSVVGRVNTGELFF
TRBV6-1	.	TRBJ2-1	CASGRGNEQFF
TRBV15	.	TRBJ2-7	CATSSRSTGTPYEQYF
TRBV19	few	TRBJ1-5	CASSMGTGSQPQHF
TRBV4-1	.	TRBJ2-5	CASSQVLWETQYF
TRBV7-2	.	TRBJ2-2	CASSATIPSGRRFTGELFF
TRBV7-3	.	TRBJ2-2	CASSRDSPGELFF
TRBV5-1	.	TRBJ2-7	CASSSGLAGGNEQYF
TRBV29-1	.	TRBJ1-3	CSVEARAGNTIYF
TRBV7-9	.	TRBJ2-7	CASSLTTGTGACEQYF
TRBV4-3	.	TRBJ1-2	CASSPPMGGYTF
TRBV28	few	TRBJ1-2	CASSLGGAGYGYTF
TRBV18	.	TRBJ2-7	CASSPKTTRIYEQYF
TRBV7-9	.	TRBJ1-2	CSSSLRPDRRAGGYTF
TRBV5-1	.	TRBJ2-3	CASSLRGGDTDTQYF
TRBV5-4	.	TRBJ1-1	CASSVGQGRGNTEAFF
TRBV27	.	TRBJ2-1	CASSLMLGLSSNEQFF